This entry describes one T cell receptor (beta chain). Its antigen has not been determined. It has no much larger one-base neighbor in the sample; base qualities were not kept. Counted from cysteine to phenylalanine, this CDR3 has 13 amino acids. The DNA shown is the 39-base CDR3, in frame from base 1. Reading the germline V gene gives CDR1 MNHEY and CDR2 SVGAGI. V lost 0 bases and J lost 3 bases; the stretch between them is 6 bases long. This specimen's treatment or condition label, per the study, means: approximately 18 received Ad26.COV2.S at low or high dose, single or two shots; 5 received placebo; per-sample allocation not given. Repertoires of vaccine and placebo recipients were sequenced from samples taken on day 63 after the first injection. Between 29 July and 7 August 2020, Cohort 1b enrolled about 27 adults aged 18-55 years at one site in Boston, USA. Ad26.COV2.S consisted of a replication-incompetent adenovirus type 26 vector by which a prefusion-stabilized SARS-CoV-2 spike protein from the original Wuhan strain was expressed.

The sample originates from a study of Ad26.COV2.S vaccination and SARS-CoV-2 variants (dated by TCRdb to the early 2020s). Context from the whole study: Donors in the vaccine arm were drawn from COV1001, a multicentre, randomized, double-blind, placebo-controlled phase I-IIa trial testing Ad26.COV2.S in healthy adults. Ad26.COV2.S was administered intramuscularly at a dose of 5x10^10 or 1x10^11 viral particles, either as one shot or as two shots given 56 days apart. Sequencing of the TCRbeta repertoire served to evaluate the specificity and breadth of SARS-CoV-2-reactive T cell receptors following Ad26.COV2.S vaccination. A total of 32 samples were included in the TCR-sequenced set, comprising roughly 20 Ad26.COV2.S vaccine recipients, 5 placebo recipients and 8 SARS-CoV-2 convalescent individuals. Trial participants were randomized into five groups of five, in which low-dose or high-dose Ad26.COV2.S was given once or twice, or placebo was given on both occasions. Throughout the experiments and outcome assessment, investigators stayed blinded to trial group allocation.

The immunoSEQ Assay was used to sequence TCRbeta CDR3 regions. After extraction, genomic DNA underwent amplification by bias-controlled multiplex PCR, followed by high-throughput sequencing. The authors' pipeline ran thus. Collapsing and filtering of sequences were performed to quantify the absolute abundance of each unique TCRbeta CDR3 region. T cell fraction was estimated by normalization of TCRbeta template counts to usable DNA, with usable DNA being measured through amplification of reference genes present in all nucleated cells. Repertoire TCRs were annotated as SARS-CoV-2-specific when V gene, CDR3 amino acid sequence and J gene were exactly matched to a known reactive TCR set. The reference SARS-CoV-2 TCR set came from MIRA and was filtered for enrichment in COVID-19-positive ImmuneCODE repertoires, removing public or cross-reactive TCRs. Using the MIRA antigens, annotated TCRs were further analysed by specific ORF or by position within an ORF. Breadth was defined as the number of annotated unique rearrangements divided by the total number of unique productive rearrangements, and depth was defined as the summed frequency of the annotated unique rearrangements. Group comparisons of TCR breadth used two-sided Wilcoxon rank-sum tests. The immuneACCESS repertoire file appears here via TCRdb, limited to in-frame rearrangements. These files lack a portion of the clones; in checked studies, under half of the deficit traces to unresolved V genes, and the cause of the others is not known. The V and J calls and the clone size are those of that table, but D and trimming were determined from the DNA. For this sample there are around 300,000 clones; 86% appear just once. Around 10% of the sample belongs to the ten largest clones.

Study-wide conclusions, independent of this receptor: The authors noted that total T cell responses may have been underestimated by the TCR breadth and depth analyses. Ad26.COV2.S recipients had higher spike-specific TCR breadth than placebo recipients (P = 0.0014). The study was not powered to compare responses between vaccine doses or regimens. Comparable non-spike TCR breadth was observed between vaccine and placebo recipients, consistent with only spike being contained in the vaccine. Substantial breadth of spike-specific CD8+ and CD4+ T cell responses was reported after vaccination.

The material sequenced was peripheral blood, taken in a trial of Ad26.COV2.S vaccine versus placebo. The clonotype was recovered from a person between 18 and 60 years old who received the Ad26.COV2.S COVID-19 vaccine or a placebo. The rearrangement joined TRBV6-5 to TRBJ2-7, with no confident D gene call. In nucleotides, the sequence is TGTGCCAGCAGTTACTCGGAAGGCTACGAGCAGTACTTC. This codes for CASSYSEGYEQYF.